The clone carrying this T cell receptor (beta chain) was counted only a few times. Its matching antigen is unknown. The data originate from a study of T-cell reconstitution after alpha-beta-depleted transplantation in children. TCRbeta library preparation incorporated unique molecular identifiers. TCRdb re-called the PCR reads with MiXCR, one entry per CDR3 protein. This sample has around 490,000 distinct CDR3 sequences, with about an eighth found just once. Trimming took off 0 bases at V and 0 bases at J, with 10 bases between the two ends. There are 15 residues in the CDR3. The germline CDR1 and CDR2 sequences are DFQATT and SNEGSKA (reference sequence). Whole-study results and caveats: Alpha-beta T cells about two months after transplant reportedly derived from several hundred expanded graft clones.

The receptor comes from a female patient between 2 and 10 years old who had a stem cell transplant for aplastic anemia, so the T cells may come from the graft donor. The rearrangement links TRBV20-1 to TRBJ2-3; D is ambiguous. The input for sequencing was PBMCs, mostly from graft donor cells, taken 180 days after TCRalphabeta/CD19-depleted stem cell transplant. CDR3 coding DNA: TGCAGTGCTAGAGATCCCTGGATTAGCACAGATACGCAGTATTTT. This sequence encodes CSARDPWISTDTQYF.